The present T cell receptor beta chain was sequenced within a study of shared clonotypes between healthy human individuals. Study-wide results and limits: The generation probabilities recorded for non-shared clonotypes fell below those of clonotypes shared by all four donors.

Trimming cost V 1 base and J 3 bases, with 13 bases left between them. Germline loops: CDR1 SGDLS, CDR2 YYNGEE. The CDR3 runs to 15 residues. Naive CD8 cells were CD45RO-negative, positively selected for CCR7, excluding terminally differentiated effector memory CD45RA+ cells. The assay was run at deep level. Per the original data handling: ImmunoSEQ supplied junction-only sequences lacking quality scores, so filtering was different. Using immunoSEQ multiplex PCR, the repertoire was profiled, and TCRdb retains in-frame clones only, with some absent. The V and J calls and clone size come from that table; D and trimming were worked out from the DNA. The table has about 2,200,000 clones, 93% seen once. Of note for this clone: What it recognizes is unknown.

Sequenced: naive CD8+ T cells from PBMCs. The genes are TRBV9 and TRBJ1-2, with D possibly being TRBD1 (5 bases). The source of this sequence is a man between 18 and 29 years old in good health. Some clones in this sample may be carry-over from other donors' samples. The CDR3 region is CASSVYGRADYGYTF. The CDR3 DNA reads as TGTGCCAGCAGCGTATATGGCAGGGCGGACTATGGCTACACCTTC. Looking up the rest from reference TRBV9 and TRBJ1-2 gives the full variable domain: DSGVTQTPKHLITATGQRVTLRCSPRSGDLSVYWYQQSLDQGLQFLIQYYNGEERAKGNILERFSAQQFPDLHSELNLSSLELGDSALYFCASSVYGRADYGYTFGSGTRLTVV.